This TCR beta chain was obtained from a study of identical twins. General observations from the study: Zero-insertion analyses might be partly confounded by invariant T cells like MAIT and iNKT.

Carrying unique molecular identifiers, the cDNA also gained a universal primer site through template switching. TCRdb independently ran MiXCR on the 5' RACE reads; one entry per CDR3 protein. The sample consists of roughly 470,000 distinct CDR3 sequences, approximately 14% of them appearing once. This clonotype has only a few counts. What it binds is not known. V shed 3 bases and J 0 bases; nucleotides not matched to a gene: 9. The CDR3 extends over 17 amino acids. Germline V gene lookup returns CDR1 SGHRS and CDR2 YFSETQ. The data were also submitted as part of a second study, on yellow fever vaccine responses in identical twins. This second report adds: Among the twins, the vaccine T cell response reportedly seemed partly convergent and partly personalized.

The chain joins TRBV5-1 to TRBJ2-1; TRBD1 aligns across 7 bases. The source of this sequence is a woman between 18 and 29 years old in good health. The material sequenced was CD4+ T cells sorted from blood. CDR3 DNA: TGCGCCAGCAGCTACTGGGACAGTCCGAGCTCCTACAATGAGCAGTTCTTC. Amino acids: CASSYWDSPSSYNEQFF.